One sample yielded the 9 T cell receptor beta chains listed below, sequenced in a study of blood T cells in healthy people across ages. Next came a second PCR, run for about 7 to 12 cycles, which used a sample-barcoded 5' primer along with a J-beta primer mix. TCRdb passed the 5' RACE reads through MiXCR, listing each CDR3 protein once. The data show 600,000 to 850,000 distinct CDR3 sequences, with 35% to 45% seen just once and 20% to 25% held by the top ten. Sample: blood. The receptors were gathered from a woman aged 55-70 years in good health.

This clonotype has ten or more counts. This chain uses TRBV29-1 with TRBJ2-1; D possibly uses TRBD1 or TRBD2 (5 bases each). V was trimmed by 0 bases and J by 4 bases, leaving 10 bases between them. The V gene's germline CDR1 is SQVTM and CDR2 ANQGSEA. The CDR3 covers 14 residues. This CDR3 is CSVEDREIYNEQFF. The CDR3 nucleotides read TGCAGCGTTGAAGACAGGGAGATTTACAATGAGCAGTTCTTC.

This clonotype was counted a few times. This chain joins TRBV4-1 and TRBJ2-3; no firm D call. Trimming took 2 bases from V and 4 from J, leaving 13 bases between them. This CDR3 contains 15 residues. Per the germline V gene, CDR1 is MGHRA and CDR2 is YSYEKL. The CDR3 region has the DNA TGCGCCAGCAGCCAATTGAGCACGGGCTCAGATACGCAGTATTTT. Protein product: CASSQLSTGSDTQYF.

The J gene is TRBJ2-7, the V gene TRBV6-5; 9 bases are shared with TRBD1. Germline lookup yields CDR1 MNHEY and CDR2 SVGAGI. This CDR3 has 14 amino acids. V lost 0 bases and J lost 6; bases outside the gene matches: 3. The CDR3 DNA reads TGTGCCAGCAGTTACTCAGAGACAGGGGGCGAGCAGTACTTC. Protein sequence: CASSYSETGGEQYF.

V usage is TRBV19 and J usage is TRBJ2-3; 7 bases are a match to TRBD2. The CDR3 totals 14 residues. Germline CDR1 is LNHDA and CDR2 is SQIVND (reference sequence). J gave up 5 bases and V 3 bases, and 5 bases lay outside the gene matches. The CDR3 spells CASSMPGGGDTQYF. CDR3 sequence (DNA): TGTGCCAGTAGTATGCCGGGAGGTGGAGATACGCAGTATTTT. Looking up the rest from reference TRBV19 and TRBJ2-3 gives the full variable domain: DGGITQSPKYLFRKEGQNVTLSCEQNLNHDAMYWYRQDPGQGLRLIYYSQIVNDFQKGDIAEGYSVSREKKESFPLTVTSAQKNPTAFYLCASSMPGGGDTQYFGPGTRLTVL.

Concerning this clonotype itself: A much more abundant neighbour one base away suggests this may be a read error. The rearrangement links TRBV15 to TRBJ2-1; 11 nucleotides agree with TRBD1. With 4 bases clipped from V and 13 bases from J, the junction kept 12 bases outside the gene matches. The CDR3 has 15 amino acids. The germline gives CDR1 LNHNV, CDR2 YYDKDF (reference sequence). The CDR3 protein is CATSTWTGGEETQFF. The CDR3 region has the DNA TGTGCCACCAGCACCTGGACAGGGGGCGAAGAGACCCAGTTCTTC.

This clonotype showed up just a few times. The V call is TRBV7-2, the J call TRBJ1-5; D is undetermined. V lost 5 bases, J lost 10 bases, and 15 bases lay in between. This CDR3 is 13 amino acids long. Looked up from germline, CDR1 is SGHTA and CDR2 is FQGNSA. CDR3 region: CASSLGGSKPQHF. CDR3 DNA sequence: TGTGCCAGCAGCCTCGGAGGGAGTAAACCCCAGCATTTT. The whole variable domain, remainder taken from reference TRBV7-2 and TRBJ1-5, is GAGVSQSPSNKVTEKGKDVELRCDPISGHTALYWYRQSLGQGLEFLIYFQGNSAPDKSGLPSDRFSAERTGGSVSTLTIQRTQQEDSAVYLCASSLGGSKPQHFGDGTRLSIL.

J is TRBJ1-5 and V is TRBV7-9, with 8 bases fitting TRBD1. The CDR3 is 14 amino acids. J lost 9 bases, V lost 8 bases, and 12 bases had no gene match. Germline-derived CDR1 and CDR2 are SEHNR and FQNEAQ (reference sequence). CDR3 sequence (DNA): TGTGCCAGCGCATACGGACAGGGTTTTCGGCCCCAGCATTTT. This gives the protein CASAYGQGFRPQHF.

The chain joins TRBV20-1 to TRBJ2-7, with D perhaps matching TRBD2 (6 bases). Trimming pared 3 bases from V and 0 bases from J, leaving 12 bases between. Germline CDR1 reads DFQATT; CDR2 reads SNEGSKA (reference sequence). The CDR3 sequence is 14 residues long. In DNA form, the CDR3 reads TGCAGTGCTAGCCAGGGACTTTTCTCCTACGAGCAGTACTTC. Amino acid sequence: CSASQGLFSYEQYF.

The sample holds a few counts of this clonotype. The V gene is TRBV7-3, the J gene TRBJ2-3, with D uncertain. Trimming took off 4 bases at V and 6 bases at J, with 20 bases between the two ends. The germline V gene has CDR1 SGHTA and CDR2 FQGTGA. The CDR3 sequence is 16 residues long. The CDR3 sequence: CASSSHGRQPPDTQYF. The DNA of the CDR3 is TGTGCCAGCAGCTCCCATGGCAGGCAGCCCCCGGATACGCAGTATTTT.